Listed below are T cell receptor beta chains from one sample, sequenced in a study of T cell repertoires in cytomegalovirus infection. Using its own MiXCR run on the reads, TCRdb lists one record per CDR3 protein. The sample holds about 160,000 distinct CDR3 sequences, roughly 20% seen once. Antigens for these TCRs are unknown. Specimen: CD8+ T cells from cultured PBMCs, collected from culture after CMV antigen stimulation. These receptors came from a human donor in good health (CMV status not recorded). Some clones in this sample may be carry-over from other donors' samples. Each CDR3 is given with its conserved first and last residue.

v_call	j_call	cdr3_aa
TRBV7-2	TRBJ1-1	CASSLARPGLTEAFF
TRBV5-3	TRBJ1-4	CASSFEDRVDEKLFF
TRBV6-1	TRBJ2-7	CASTRGRGASYEQYF
TRBV2	TRBJ2-3	CASSEWTSGPDTQYF
TRBV6-5	TRBJ2-1	CASSYGASGGPKGQFF
TRBV20-1	TRBJ1-1	CSAKSGGLNTEAFF
TRBV7-6	TRBJ2-7	CASSYGQGAVYEQYF
TRBV7-9	TRBJ1-1	CASSPCQGWSTEAFF
TRBV20-1	TRBJ2-7	CSASPRGGHYEQYF
TRBV7-9	TRBJ1-2	CASSPYVGQGGYGYTF
TRBV19	TRBJ2-1	CASSPTGQYNEQFF
TRBV7-2	TRBJ2-3	CASSLRRGNTDTQYF
TRBV7-9	TRBJ2-7	CASSPPGGVQSYEQYF
TRBV7-2	TRBJ2-7	CASTPGLGTLEYF
TRBV5-1	TRBJ2-5	CASSLRPRENKETQYF
TRBV6-2/TRBV6-3	TRBJ1-1	CASSPQEYTEAFF
TRBV7-9	TRBJ2-7	CASSSDRASYEQYF
TRBV6-1	TRBJ2-7	CASSAKGRRDEQYF
TRBV7-2	TRBJ1-1	CASSLGGGRLNTEAFF
TRBV7-2	TRBJ1-1	CASSLNSLNTEAFF
TRBV2	TRBJ1-1	CASSEATAANTEAFF
TRBV7-2	TRBJ1-2	CASADSDGYTF
TRBV7-8	TRBJ1-6	CASSLGLPSSYNSPLHF
TRBV5-5	TRBJ1-2	CASSLGDAYGYTF
TRBV28	TRBJ1-2	CASSLRDRVFYGYTF
TRBV10-3	TRBJ2-1	CAISEVWGNDNEQFF
TRBV6-5	TRBJ2-7	CASSYGTPSPYEQYF
TRBV6-2/TRBV6-3	TRBJ1-1	CASSYDRYTEAFF
TRBV6-5	TRBJ2-5	CASSYSRLTSELQETQYF
TRBV7-2	TRBJ1-2	CASSPGPLGDGYTF
TRBV10-3	TRBJ2-5	CAISEEQTQETQYF
TRBV7-9	TRBJ2-1	CASSSTVEPTSYNEQFF
TRBV4-3	TRBJ2-1	CASSQDRWAFNEQFF
TRBV6-2/TRBV6-3	TRBJ1-5	CASSYSGGSNQPQHF
TRBV12-3/TRBV12-4	TRBJ2-1	CASSLFSQGNNEQFF
TRBV11-2	TRBJ2-7	CASSLRGRPYEQYF
TRBV12-3/TRBV12-4	TRBJ2-2	CASSPRGGRNTGELFF
TRBV5-4	TRBJ1-1	CASSFHSWGRGTEAFF
TRBV7-9	TRBJ2-7	CASSDLDRGGEQYF
TRBV7-6	TRBJ1-2	CASSLGPRDGYTF
TRBV7-4	TRBJ1-4	CAGFRVGTEKLFF
TRBV6-5	TRBJ1-1	CASSFQGWGTEAFF
TRBV20-1	TRBJ2-2	CSARGPRDGTGELFF
TRBV20-1	TRBJ1-6	CSLIPRRSSYNSPLHF
TRBV4-3	TRBJ2-7	CASSPDGTGGPYEQYF
TRBV7-2	TRBJ2-1	CASSSRVNEQFF
TRBV7-9	TRBJ2-5	CASSSSGTPLKTQYF
TRBV3-1	TRBJ1-5	CASSQTGLRNQPQHF
TRBV7-6	TRBJ2-2	CASSLPGQNTGELFF
TRBV11-2	TRBJ1-1	CASSLRGWAGNTEAFF
TRBV7-9	TRBJ2-1	CASSDWDRGREQFF
TRBV27	TRBJ2-3	CASSSFSADTQYF
TRBV7-6	TRBJ2-5	CASSLGGGSQYF
TRBV7-8	TRBJ2-1	CASSSDRGDYEQFF
TRBV6-1	TRBJ2-6	CASSVGTGFGANVLTF
TRBV12-3/TRBV12-4	TRBJ2-3	CASTTSVGTDTQYF
TRBV7-2	TRBJ2-1	CASSFLTFDEQFF
TRBV7-8	TRBJ1-6	CASSLESGSPLHF
TRBV6-1	TRBJ2-6	CASSLGVSTEANVLTF
TRBV28	TRBJ2-7	CASSSTSDAYEQYF